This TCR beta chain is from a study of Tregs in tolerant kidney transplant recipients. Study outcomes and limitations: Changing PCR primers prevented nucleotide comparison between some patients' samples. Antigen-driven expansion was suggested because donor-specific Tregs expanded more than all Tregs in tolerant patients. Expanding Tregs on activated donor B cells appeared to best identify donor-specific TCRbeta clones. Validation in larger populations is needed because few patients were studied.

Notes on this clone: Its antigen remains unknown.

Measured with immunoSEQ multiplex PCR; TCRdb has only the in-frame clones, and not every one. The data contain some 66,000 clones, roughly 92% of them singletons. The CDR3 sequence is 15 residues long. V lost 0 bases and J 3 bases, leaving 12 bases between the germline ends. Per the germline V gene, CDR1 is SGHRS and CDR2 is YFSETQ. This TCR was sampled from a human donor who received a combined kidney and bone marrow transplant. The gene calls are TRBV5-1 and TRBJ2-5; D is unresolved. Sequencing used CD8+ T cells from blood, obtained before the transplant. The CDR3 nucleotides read TGCGCCAGCAGCTTGGGTGGCCTTCTCAAAGAGACCCAGTACTTC. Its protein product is CASSLGGLLKETQYF.